This T cell receptor beta chain comes out of a study of blood T cell repertoires in COVID-19. Study as a whole: The United States, Italy and Spain supplied acute and convalescent COVID-19 samples. The cDNA or gDNA used as material had been derived from T cells, B-cell-depleted T cells, or PBMCs.

Per the original methods: Amplification from reference gene primers served as the basis for estimated nucleated cell counts. Assay: immunoSEQ multiplex PCR; the TCRdb copy retains only in-frame clones and omits some. Clone size and V and J calls were adopted from that table, with D and trimming inferred from the DNA. Altogether 55,000 to 75,000 clones are present, under 90% being singletons, with the ten largest covering under 4%. V was pared by 6 bases and J by 3 bases, with 5 bases of the junction left unmatched. The CDR3 consists of 14 residues. The germline gives CDR1 MNHNY, CDR2 SVGAGI (reference sequence).

This clonotype was obtained from a man aged 45-60 years with active COVID-19. This chain connects TRBV6-6 to TRBJ2-3, with 8 bases aligning to TRBD2. Specimen: peripheral blood. The CDR3 spells CASRKSGRTDTQYF. The CDR3 region has the DNA TGTGCCAGCAGAAAGAGCGGGAGAACAGATACGCAGTATTTT.